This TCR beta chain stems from a study of sequential checkpoint blockade in melanoma. As to treatment: randomized to nivolumab then ipilimumab (arm A) or the reverse (arm B). Deletions cut 3 bases from V and 3 bases from J, with 19 bases between. The germline gives CDR1 SGDLS, CDR2 YYNGEE. CDR3 length: 17 residues. Generated by immunoSEQ multiplex PCR, the TCRdb table keeps only in-frame clones and is missing some. Among 10,000 to 11,000 clones listed, 45% to 60% were seen once. This clone turned up a few times. Source: CD8+ T cells sorted from blood (inferred from file names), taken from a patient given nivolumab and ipilimumab in sequence. The sequence was obtained from a human donor with melanoma. The chain is built from TRBV9 and TRBJ1-3; tentative D call: TRBD1 (5 bases). The CDR3: CASSAKPGNSYGNTIYF. The CDR3 nucleotides read TGTGCCAGCAGCGCCAAACCAGGGAATTCGTATGGAAACACCATATATTTT. Drawing the rest from reference TRBV9 and TRBJ1-3, the complete variable domain is DSGVTQTPKHLITATGQRVTLRCSPRSGDLSVYWYQQSLDQGLQFLIQYYNGEERAKGNILERFSAQQFPDLHSELNLSSLELGDSALYFCASSAKPGNSYGNTIYFGEGSWLTVV.